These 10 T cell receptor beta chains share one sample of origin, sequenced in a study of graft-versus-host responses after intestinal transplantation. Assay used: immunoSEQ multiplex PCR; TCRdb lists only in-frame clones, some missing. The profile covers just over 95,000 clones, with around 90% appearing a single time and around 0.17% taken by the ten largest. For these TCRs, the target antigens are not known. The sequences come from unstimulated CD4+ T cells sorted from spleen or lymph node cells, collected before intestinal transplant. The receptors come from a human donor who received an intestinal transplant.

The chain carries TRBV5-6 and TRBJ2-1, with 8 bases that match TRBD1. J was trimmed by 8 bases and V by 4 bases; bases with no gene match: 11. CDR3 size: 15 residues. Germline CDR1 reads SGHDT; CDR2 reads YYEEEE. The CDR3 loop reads CASSVDRGLGHEQFF. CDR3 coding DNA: TGTGCCAGCAGCGTAGACAGGGGATTAGGTCATGAGCAGTTCTTC.

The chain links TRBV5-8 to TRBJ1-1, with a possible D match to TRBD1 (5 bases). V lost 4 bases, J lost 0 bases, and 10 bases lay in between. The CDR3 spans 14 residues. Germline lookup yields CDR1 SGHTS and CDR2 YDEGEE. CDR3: CASSPRRVNTEAFF. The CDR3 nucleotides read TGTGCCAGCAGCCCTCGCAGGGTGAACACTGAAGCTTTCTTT.

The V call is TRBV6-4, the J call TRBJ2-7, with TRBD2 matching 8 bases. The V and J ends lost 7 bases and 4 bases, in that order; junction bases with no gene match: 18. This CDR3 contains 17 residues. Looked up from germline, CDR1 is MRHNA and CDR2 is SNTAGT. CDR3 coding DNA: TGTGCCAGCAAACCCGGAGGGGGGGGCGGGAGGCTATACGAGCAGTACTTC. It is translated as CASKPGGGGGRLYEQYF.

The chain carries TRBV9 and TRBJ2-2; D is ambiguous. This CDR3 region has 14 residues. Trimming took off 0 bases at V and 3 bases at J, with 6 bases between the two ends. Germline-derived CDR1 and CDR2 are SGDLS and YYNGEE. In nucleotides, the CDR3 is TGTGCCAGCAGCGTAGCGTCAGACACCGGGGAGCTGTTTTTT. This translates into CASSVASDTGELFF.

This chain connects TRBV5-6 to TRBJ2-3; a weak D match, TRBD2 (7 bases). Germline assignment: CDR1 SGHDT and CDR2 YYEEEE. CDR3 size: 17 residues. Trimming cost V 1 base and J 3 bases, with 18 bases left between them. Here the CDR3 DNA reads TGTGCCAGCAGCTTGTTTTCCGGGGGGCTCAGGACAGATACGCAGTATTTT. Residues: CASSLFSGGLRTDTQYF.

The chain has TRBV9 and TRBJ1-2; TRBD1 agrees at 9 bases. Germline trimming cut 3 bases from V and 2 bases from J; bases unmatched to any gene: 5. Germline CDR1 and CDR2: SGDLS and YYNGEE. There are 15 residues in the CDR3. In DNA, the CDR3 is TGTGCCAGCAGCGAAATACAGGGGGCGAACTATGGCTACACCTTC. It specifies CASSEIQGANYGYTF.

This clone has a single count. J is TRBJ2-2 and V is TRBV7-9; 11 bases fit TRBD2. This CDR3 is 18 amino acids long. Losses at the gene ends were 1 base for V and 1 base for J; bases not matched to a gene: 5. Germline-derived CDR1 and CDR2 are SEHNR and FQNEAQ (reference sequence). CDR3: CASSLEKGLAENTGELFF. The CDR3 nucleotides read TGTGCCAGCAGCTTAGAGAAGGGACTAGCGGAGAACACCGGGGAGCTGTTTTTT.

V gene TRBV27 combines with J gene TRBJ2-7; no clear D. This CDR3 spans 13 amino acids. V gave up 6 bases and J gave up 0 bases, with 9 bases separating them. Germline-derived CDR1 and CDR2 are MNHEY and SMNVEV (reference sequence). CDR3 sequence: CASSRSRSYEQYF. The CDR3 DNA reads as TGTGCCAGCAGCCGTTCTCGCTCCTACGAGCAGTACTTC.

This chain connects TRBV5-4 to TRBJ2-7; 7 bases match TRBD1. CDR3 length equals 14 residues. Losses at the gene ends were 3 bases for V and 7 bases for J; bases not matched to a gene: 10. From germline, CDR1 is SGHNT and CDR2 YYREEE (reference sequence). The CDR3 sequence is CASSSRGTLGEQYF. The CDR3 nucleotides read TGTGCCAGCAGCTCCAGGGGGACATTGGGTGAGCAGTACTTC.

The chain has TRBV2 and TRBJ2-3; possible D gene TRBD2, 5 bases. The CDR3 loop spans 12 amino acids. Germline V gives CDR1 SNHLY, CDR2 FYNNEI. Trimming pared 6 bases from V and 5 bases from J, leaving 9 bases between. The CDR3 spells CASRDFLDTQYF. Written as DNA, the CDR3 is TGTGCCAGCAGGGACTTTCTAGATACGCAGTATTTT.